The 21 T cell receptor beta chains listed next were all sequenced from one sample in a study of T cell responses to AZD1222 COVID-19 vaccine. The method was immunoSEQ multiplex PCR; TCRdb's version includes in-frame clones alone and lacks a portion of them. Among 100,000 to 120,000 clones, 86% were seen once, and the ten largest hold about 3.5%. This material consisted of peripheral blood, taken on day 0 of AZD1222 vaccination. These receptors came from an adult in good health.

The chain joins TRBV6-4 to TRBJ2-1, with 8 bases fitting TRBD2. The J segment lost 4 bases and the V segment lost 1 base, leaving 6 bases of the junction unmatched. Germline V gene lookup returns CDR1 MRHNA and CDR2 SNTAGT. This CDR3 contains 16 residues. CDR3 region: CASSDLAGGGYNEQFF. The CDR3 nucleotides are TGTGCCAGCAGTGACTTGGCGGGGGGCGGATACAATGAGCAGTTCTTC.

The V call is TRBV24-1, the J call TRBJ2-3; D is uncertain. V lost 5 bases to trimming and J lost 6 bases, with 17 bases between them. Germline V gene data show CDR1 as KGHDR and CDR2 as SFDVKD. The CDR3 sequence is 15 residues long. The CDR3 nucleotides are TGTGCCACCAGTGGGGGTGTGCACATCGTTGATACGCAGTATTTT. It yields the protein CATSGGVHIVDTQYF.

The chain is built from TRBV30 and TRBJ2-3; 9 positions agree with TRBD1. This CDR3 comprises 13 residues. The V gene's germline CDR1 is GTSNPN and CDR2 SVGIG (reference sequence). After removal of 4 bases from V and 6 bases from J, the junction contained 5 bases not matched to a gene. The CDR3 region is CAWTGTGRDTQYF. In DNA form, the CDR3 reads TGTGCCTGGACCGGGACAGGGAGGGATACGCAGTATTTT.

This clone was detected once. The chain recombines TRBV5-1 with TRBJ2-7; TRBD1 matches 7 bases. The CDR3 runs 14 residues. CDR1 and CDR2 from the germline V gene are SGHRS and YFSETQ. Trimming at V came to 0 bases and at J to 3 bases, leaving 3 bases not matched to a gene. The CDR3 loop reads CASSLEGANYEQYF. The CDR3 coding sequence is TGCGCCAGCAGCTTGGAGGGGGCTAACTACGAGCAGTACTTC.

This chain connects TRBV9 to TRBJ2-1; 7 nucleotides agree with TRBD2. CDR1 is SGDLS, CDR2 YYNGEE, per germline. This CDR3 spans 16 amino acids. Trimming at V came to 4 bases and at J to 6 bases, leaving 13 bases not matched to a gene. The CDR3 reads CASSTSSRGGSNEQFF. CDR3 sequence (DNA): TGTGCCAGCAGCACCAGTTCGCGGGGAGGGTCCAATGAGCAGTTCTTC.

V is TRBV18 and J is TRBJ1-6, with D unresolved. The CDR3 has 15 amino acids. The V gene lost 0 bases and the J gene lost 6 bases, with 9 bases spanning the gap. Looked up from germline, CDR1 is KGHSH and CDR2 is LQKENI. The CDR3 sequence: CASSPPKGFNSPLHF. CDR3 sequence (DNA): TGTGCCAGCTCACCACCAAAAGGGTTTAATTCACCCCTCCACTTT.

J is TRBJ2-1 and V is TRBV6-2 or TRBV6-3; no clear D gene. CDR1 is MNHEY, CDR2 SVGEGT, per germline. This CDR3 is built from 13 residues. Trimming cost V 0 bases and J 2 bases, with 2 bases left between them. CDR3 in amino acids: CASSYSPYNEQFF. The DNA for the CDR3 is TGTGCCAGCAGTTACTCCCCCTACAATGAGCAGTTCTTC.

J is TRBJ2-2 and V is TRBV9; 10 bases match TRBD2. J gave up 5 bases and V 6 bases, and 10 bases lay outside the gene matches. Germline loops: CDR1 SGDLS, CDR2 YYNGEE. The CDR3 is 16 amino acids. The CDR3: CASTLLGSGGTGELFF. In DNA form, the CDR3 reads TGTGCCAGCACCTTATTGGGTAGCGGGGGGACCGGGGAGCTGTTTTTT. Together with reference TRBV9 and TRBJ2-2, the CDR3 gives the full variable domain: DSGVTQTPKHLITATGQRVTLRCSPRSGDLSVYWYQQSLDQGLQFLIQYYNGEERAKGNILERFSAQQFPDLHSELNLSSLELGDSALYFCASTLLGSGGTGELFFGEGSRLTVL.

The CDR3 DNA follows: TGTGCCAGCAGCGGGAGGGGGTACTATGGCTACACCTTC. It is translated as CASSGRGYYGYTF. The V and J genes are TRBV5-6 and TRBJ1-2; D perhaps matches TRBD1 (6 bases). V shed 4 bases and J shed 3 bases, with 10 bases lying between them. Germline CDR1 SGHDT, CDR2 YYEEEE. The CDR3 sequence is 13 residues long.

In regard to this clone: Other DNA sequences from this sample encode an identical CDR3 as well. The chain has TRBV19 and TRBJ2-2; D is undetermined. Per germline, CDR1 LNHDA and CDR2 SQIVND (reference sequence). The V end was cut by 9 bases, the J end by 1 base, with 18 bases between. This CDR3 has 16 amino acids. The CDR3 region is CASSVYRAWNTGELFF. The CDR3, as DNA: TGTGCCAGCAGTGTCTACAGAGCTTGGAACACCGGGGAGCTGTTTTTT.

The chain employs TRBV9 and TRBJ2-2; no definite D call. Germline CDR1 reads SGDLS; CDR2 reads YYNGEE. V dropped 0 bases and J dropped 2 bases, with 5 bases sitting between them. The length of the CDR3 is 14 residues. CDR3 residues: CASSVDPNTGELFF. The CDR3 region has the DNA TGTGCCAGCAGCGTAGACCCAAACACCGGGGAGCTGTTTTTT.

J is TRBJ1-4 and V is TRBV30; perhaps TRBD1 as D (6 bases). Trimming took 8 bases from V and 0 from J, leaving 19 bases between them. Germline V CDR1 and CDR2: GTSNPN, SVGIG (reference sequence). This CDR3 comprises 16 residues. In DNA form, the CDR3 reads TGTGCCGGGGGGGGCGGCCACATCACAACTAATGAAAAACTGTTTTTT. Amino acid sequence: CAGGGGHITTNEKLFF. Complete variable domain (other parts from reference TRBV30 and TRBJ1-4): SQTIHQWPATLVQPVGSPLSLECTVEGTSNPNLYWYRQAAGRGLQLLFYSVGIGQISSEVPQNLSASRPQDRQFILSSKKLLLSDSGFYLCAGGGGHITTNEKLFFGSGTQLSVL.

The CDR3 protein is CASVANGGAGNTIYF. DNA of the CDR3: TGTGCCAGCGTAGCCAACGGGGGCGCTGGAAACACCATATATTTT. This chain joins TRBV19 and TRBJ1-3, with a tentative D call TRBD1 (6 bases). The germline V and J ends were trimmed by 9 bases and 2 bases, with 17 bases remaining between them. This CDR3 region has 15 residues. Looked up from germline, CDR1 is LNHDA and CDR2 is SQIVND (reference sequence).

This chain uses TRBV27 with TRBJ2-5, with 9 bases matching TRBD2. The CDR3 covers 14 residues. J gave up 6 bases and V 6 bases, and 8 bases lay outside the gene matches. Germline V gene sequence: CDR1 MNHEY, CDR2 SMNVEV (reference sequence). This CDR3 reads CASRRGGGFQTQYF. Written as DNA, the CDR3 is TGTGCCAGCAGGCGGGGGGGAGGGTTCCAGACCCAGTACTTC.

The chain couples TRBV6-2 or TRBV6-3 to TRBJ1-5; D ambiguous. Trimming took off 4 bases at V and 0 bases at J, with 13 bases between the two ends. The CDR3 has 16 residues. Germline CDR1 MNHEY, CDR2 SVGEGT. The CDR3 DNA sequence: TGTGCCAGCAGTTCATGGAGGGAACATAGCAATCAGCCCCAGCATTTT. This translates into CASSSWREHSNQPQHF.

The chain recombines TRBV2 with TRBJ2-3; 9 bases are a match to TRBD1. This CDR3 has 16 residues. Germline V lookup: CDR1 SNHLY, CDR2 FYNNEI. V trimming: 6 bases; J trimming: 5 bases; junction bases outside the gene matches: 12. The CDR3 nucleotides read TGTGCCAGCAGAGGAAGACTGACAGGGGGAGGAGATACGCAGTATTTT. It is translated as CASRGRLTGGGDTQYF.

This sequence joins TRBV7-9 and TRBJ2-7, with TRBD2 as a possible D gene (7 bases). The CDR3 covers 11 residues. CDR1 is SEHNR, CDR2 FQNEAQ, per germline (reference sequence). The V end was cut by 8 bases, the J end by 5 bases, with 10 bases between. The CDR3 protein is CASRGADEQYF. DNA of the CDR3: TGTGCCAGCCGGGGGGCCGACGAGCAGTACTTC.

The chain uses TRBV6-5 and TRBJ1-3; no clear D. This CDR3 is 11 amino acids long. Germline V gives CDR1 MNHEY, CDR2 SVGAGI. The V and J ends lost 8 bases and 4 bases respectively, with 6 bases between them. The CDR3 bases are TGTGCCAGCGGGTTGGGAAACACCATATATTTT. Its protein product is CASGLGNTIYF.

CDR3 residues: CATSRDRETQYF. CDR3 nucleotide sequence: TGTGCCACCAGCCGCGACCGAGAGACCCAGTACTTC. This chain uses TRBV15 with TRBJ2-5, with D unresolved. Germline lookup yields CDR1 LNHNV and CDR2 YYDKDF (reference sequence). V was shortened by 5 bases and J by 4 bases, with 8 bases between the two germline ends. The CDR3 extends over 12 amino acids. Drawing the rest from reference TRBV15 and TRBJ2-5, the complete variable domain is DAMVIQNPRYQVTQFGKPVTLSCSQTLNHNVMYWYQQKSSQAPKLLFHYYDKDFNNEADTPDNFQSRRPNTSFCFLDIRSPGLGDTAMYLCATSRDRETQYFGPGTRLLVL.

This chain links TRBV10-2 with TRBJ2-1; a weak D match, TRBD1 (6 bases). Trimming removed 5 bases at V and 6 bases at J, with 14 bases between. CDR1 and CDR2 (germline): WSHSY, SAAADI. The CDR3 contains 14 residues. In DNA form, the CDR3 reads TGCGCCAGCAGTCGAGGGGGAGCCCCCAATGAGCAGTTCTTC. This sequence encodes CASSRGGAPNEQFF.

In this sample, this clone turned up once. The V and J genes are TRBV5-1 and TRBJ1-1; D gene ambiguous. From germline, CDR1 is SGHRS and CDR2 YFSETQ. V was shortened by 0 bases and J by 9 bases, with 6 bases between the two germline ends. The CDR3 covers 11 residues. Here the CDR3 DNA reads TGCGCCAGCAGCTTGGCCCGGAAAGCTTTCTTT. Translated: CASSLARKAFF.